The source of this TCR beta chain is a study of identifying expanded T cells in peripheral blood. Collection occurred without any documented infections or immune events in donors. About this clone: No antigen is known for it.

The assay was immunoSEQ multiplex PCR, and TCRdb's table has in-frame clones only and misses some. Of some 78,000 clones in the sample, just under 85% were seen once. General observations from the study: Differentially abundant clones: 1 to 1.5 between replicates, about 15 at approximately 14 days, approximately 19 at four.

Germline CDR1 is MNHNY and CDR2 is SVGAGI (reference sequence). This CDR3 is 16 amino acids long. Trimming cost V 8 bases and J 1 base; bases outside gene matches: 10. Sequenced input: blood. This chain uses TRBV6-6 with TRBJ2-3, with TRBD2 matching over 9 bases. The source is a person aged 18-70 years in good health. CDR3: CASPPPGLAGTDTQYF. The CDR3 bases are TGTGCCAGCCCGCCCCCGGGACTAGCTGGCACAGATACGCAGTATTTT.